Presented here are 16 T cell receptor beta chains from one specimen sequenced in a study of post-analysis software for immune sequencing data. Study results and limitations: A handful of TRBV segments were significantly more frequent in patients than in controls. TRBV5-6, TRBV5-1 and TRBV20-1 were among these segments.

Unique molecular identifiers tagged the TCR beta cDNA libraries. TCRdb analysed the PCR reads with MiXCR anew, one entry per CDR3 protein. The repertoire consists of hundreds of thousands of distinct CDR3 sequences, with 30% occurring once and the leading ten covering around 0.56%. Antigens of these TCRs are unknown. What was sequenced was blood. All receptors come from a girl between 10 and 17 years old with multiple sclerosis.

This clonotype was detected only a few times. The rearrangement joins TRBV28 to TRBJ2-5; maybe TRBD1 (6 bases). Germline-derived CDR1 and CDR2 are MDHEN and SYDVKM. The CDR3 loop spans 16 amino acids. V shed 7 bases and J shed 2 bases, with 20 bases lying between them. The CDR3 DNA reads as TGTGCCAGCATGGAGTGGGCGACGGGACAACAAGAGACCCAGTACTTC. This encodes CASMEWATGQQETQYF. The full variable domain, rest sourced from reference TRBV28 and TRBJ2-5, is DVKVTQSSRYLVKRTGEKVFLECVQDMDHENMFWYRQDPGLGLRLIYFSYDVKMKEKGDIPEGYSVSREKKERFSLILESASTNQTSMYLCASMEWATGQQETQYFGPGTRLLVL.

The chain employs TRBV27 and TRBJ1-3; the D gene is possibly TRBD1 (6 bases). This CDR3 contains 14 residues. V lost 0 bases, J lost 3 bases, and 6 bases lay in between. Germline CDR1 MNHEY, CDR2 SMNVEV (reference sequence). The CDR3: CASSLSDSGNTIYF. The CDR3 region has the DNA TGTGCCAGCAGTTTATCGGACAGTGGAAACACCATATATTTT.

As regards this clonotype: The junction differs from germline at one of its ends, possibly a read error. The chain employs TRBV27 and TRBJ2-1; TRBD2 agrees at 8 bases. CDR1 and CDR2 from the germline V gene are MNHEY and SMNVEV (reference sequence). The CDR3 length is 15 residues. CDR3 sequence reads: CANSFLPGGRGEQFF. In DNA, the CDR3 is TGTGCCAACAGTTTTTTACCGGGAGGGAGAGGTGAGCAGTTCTTC.

The gene calls are TRBV11-2 and TRBJ1-2; 7 bases are a match to TRBD1. V was pared by 5 bases and J by 1 base, with 4 bases of the junction left unmatched. This CDR3 has 14 residues. Germline V gene data show CDR1 as SGHAT and CDR2 as FQNNGV. The CDR3 protein is CASSPDRVNYGYTF. Here the CDR3 DNA reads TGTGCCAGCAGCCCAGACAGGGTTAACTATGGCTACACCTTC.

This chain links TRBV5-1 with TRBJ2-1; TRBD2 aligns across 8 bases. Trimming removed 0 bases from V and 0 bases from J; junction bases left unmatched: 5. The CDR3 contains 17 residues. Per germline, CDR1 SGHRS and CDR2 YFSETQ. The CDR3 spells CASSLASGFSSYNEQFF. For the CDR3, the DNA is TGCGCCAGCAGCTTGGCTAGCGGGTTTAGCTCCTACAATGAGCAGTTCTTC.

The chain employs TRBV20-1 and TRBJ2-2, with D perhaps TRBD1 or TRBD2 (5 bases each). From germline, CDR1 is DFQATT and CDR2 SNEGSKA (reference sequence). The CDR3 is 15 amino acids. Trimming shortened V by 1 base and J by 2 bases, and 11 bases separated the two germline ends. CDR3 nucleotide sequence: TGCAGTGCTAGAGCCGTGGGGGTAAACACCGGGGAGCTGTTTTTT. This gives the protein CSARAVGVNTGELFF.

This clonotype was seen ten or more times. The rearrangement uses TRBV10-3 and TRBJ1-2; 12 bases line up with TRBD1. Trimming cost V 3 bases and J 4 bases; bases outside gene matches: 15. The germline CDR1 and CDR2 sequences are ENHRY and SYGVKD. The CDR3 is made up of 19 amino acids. CDR3 residues: CAISDLNLGQGARSYGYTF. The CDR3 bases are TGTGCCATCAGTGATTTGAACCTGGGACAGGGGGCGCGAAGCTATGGCTACACCTTC.

This clonotype appeared many times. The chain carries TRBV29-1 and TRBJ2-4; 7 bases agree with TRBD1. CDR3 length equals 14 residues. Trimming took 3 bases from V and 1 from J; bases not matched to a gene: 3. Germline loops: CDR1 SQVTM, CDR2 ANQGSEA. CDR3 sequence: CSVDVTGAKNIQYF. The CDR3, as DNA: TGCAGCGTTGACGTGACAGGGGCCAAAAACATTCAGTACTTC.

To note about this clonotype: The CDR3 ends on some other residue instead of the conserved phenylalanine or tryptophan, so this is likely a read error. The chain couples TRBV29-1 to TRBJ2-1, with 7 bases lining up with TRBD2. V lost 6 bases, J lost 2 bases, and 7 bases stayed unmatched. The CDR3 is made up of 14 amino acids. The germline V gene encodes CDR1 SQVTM and CDR2 ANQGSEA. Here the CDR3 reads CSVVRGGAYNEQFC. DNA for the CDR3: TGCAGCGTAGTCCGGGGAGGGGCCTACAATGAGCAGTTCTGC.

The V call is TRBV5-1, the J call TRBJ2-2, with TRBD2 matching 13 bases. V shed 3 bases and J 5 bases; nucleotides not matched to a gene: 10. The CDR3 contains 18 residues. CDR1 SGHRS and CDR2 YFSETQ come from the germline V gene. CDR3 sequence (DNA): TGCGCCAGCAGCTCAAGGGTTGGACTAGCGGGAGTAACCGGGGAGCTGTTTTTT. It codes for CASSSRVGLAGVTGELFF.

This clonotype has a handful of counts. The chain joins TRBV29-1 to TRBJ2-1; 12 bases fit TRBD2. This CDR3 is built from 16 residues. Germline CDR1 is SQVTM and CDR2 is ANQGSEA. V dropped 3 bases and J dropped 9; count of bases not matched to a gene: 12. CDR3 sequence reads: CSVEAGLAGLWSEQFF. As DNA, the CDR3 is TGCAGCGTTGAGGCCGGACTAGCGGGATTGTGGAGTGAGCAGTTCTTC.

V is TRBV7-2 and J is TRBJ2-7; D gene ambiguous. CDR1 is SGHTA and CDR2 is FQGNSA in the germline V gene. Deletions cut 5 bases from V and 3 bases from J, with 11 bases between. This CDR3 comprises 13 residues. CDR3 amino acids: CASSPGWDYEQYF. The CDR3 DNA reads TGTGCCAGCAGCCCCGGTTGGGACTACGAGCAGTACTTC.

The rearrangement uses TRBV5-5 and TRBJ2-1; 10 nucleotides agree with TRBD1. The trim removed 7 bases at V and 5 bases at J, leaving 6 bases unmatched. Germline V CDR1 and CDR2: SGHKS, YYEKEE (reference sequence). This CDR3 is built from 14 residues. Here the CDR3 DNA reads TGTGCCAGCGTACGACAGGGGGCCCACAATGAGCAGTTCTTC. The encoded protein is CASVRQGAHNEQFF.

J is TRBJ2-7 and V is TRBV6-6; TRBD1 matches at 8 bases. Per germline, CDR1 MNHNY and CDR2 SVGAGI (reference sequence). This CDR3 contains 14 residues. The junction had 6 bases not matched to a gene; V was cut back by 6 bases and J by 2 bases. Here the CDR3 DNA reads TGTGCCAGCAGCCAGACAGGGGAAACCTACGAGCAGTACTTC. Protein sequence: CASSQTGETYEQYF.

The sample holds a few counts of this clonotype. The chain has TRBV10-3 and TRBJ1-1, with 8 bases identical to TRBD1. Germline CDR1 ENHRY, CDR2 SYGVKD. CDR3 length: 16 residues. The junction had 14 bases not matched to a gene; V was cut back by 8 bases and J by 3 bases. The CDR3 nucleotides are TGTGCCATCCGAGATGGACAGGGACAAGGGGACACTGAAGCTTTCTTT. Encoded protein: CAIRDGQGQGDTEAFF.

The genes are TRBV7-9 and TRBJ2-5, with 8 bases fitting TRBD1. Near its end, the DNA agrees better with TRBJ2-7, so the J call may be wrong. CDR3 length: 15 residues. Germline V gene data show CDR1 as SEHNR and CDR2 as FQNEAQ (reference sequence). The CDR3 region has the DNA TGTGCCAGCACCCTAGGGGCAGGGGGCGTTGGCGAGCAGTACTTC. Protein: CASTLGAGGVGEQYF.